The entry below describes one TCR beta chain. The method was immunoSEQ multiplex PCR; TCRdb's version includes in-frame clones alone and lacks a portion of them. Of some 47,000 clones listed, more than 70% are singletons. This entry belongs to a study of T cells in tumors after PD-1 blockade. CDR1 and CDR2 (germline): LNHDA, SQIVND (reference sequence). Deletions cut 6 bases from V and 5 bases from J, with 11 bases between. The CDR3 is 13 amino acids. This sample comprised PBMCs, obtained before anti-PD-1 treatment. This receptor was taken from a human donor with basal cell carcinoma. This chain uses TRBV19 with TRBJ2-1; D might be TRBD2 (6 bases). The CDR3 nucleotides are TGTGCCAGTAGAACCCTAGCGAACAATGAGCAGTTCTTC. Its translation is CASRTLANNEQFF. The variable domain in full, completed from reference TRBV19 and TRBJ2-1, reads DGGITQSPKYLFRKEGQNVTLSCEQNLNHDAMYWYRQDPGQGLRLIYYSQIVNDFQKGDIAEGYSVSREKKESFPLTVTSAQKNPTAFYLCASRTLANNEQFFGPGTRLTVL.